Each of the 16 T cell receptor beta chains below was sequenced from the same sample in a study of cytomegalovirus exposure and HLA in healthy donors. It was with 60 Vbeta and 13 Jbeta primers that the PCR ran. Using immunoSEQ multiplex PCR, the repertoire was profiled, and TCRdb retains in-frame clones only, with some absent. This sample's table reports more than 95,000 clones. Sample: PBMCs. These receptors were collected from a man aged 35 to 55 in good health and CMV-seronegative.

This chain's CDR3 is CASSLLAGTYEQYF. CDR3 DNA sequence: TGTGCCAGCAGTCTACTAGCGGGGACCTACGAGCAGTACTTC. This chain connects TRBV28 to TRBJ2-7; 10 positions agree with TRBD2. Germline trimming cut 5 bases from V and 2 bases from J; bases unmatched to any gene: 3. The CDR3 runs 14 residues. Per the germline V gene, CDR1 is MDHEN and CDR2 is SYDVKM.

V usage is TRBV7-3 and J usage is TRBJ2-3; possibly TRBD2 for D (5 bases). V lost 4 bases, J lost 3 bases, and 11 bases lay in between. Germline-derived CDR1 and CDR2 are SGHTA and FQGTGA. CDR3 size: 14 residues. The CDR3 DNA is TGTGCCAGCAGCTCTGGACTTCTGACAGATACGCAGTATTTT. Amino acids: CASSSGLLTDTQYF.

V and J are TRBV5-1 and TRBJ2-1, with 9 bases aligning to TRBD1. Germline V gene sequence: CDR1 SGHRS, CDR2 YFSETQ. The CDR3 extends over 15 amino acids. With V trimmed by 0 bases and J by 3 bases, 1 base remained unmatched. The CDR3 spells CASSLATGGYNEQFF. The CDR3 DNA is TGCGCCAGCAGCTTGGCGACAGGGGGCTACAATGAGCAGTTCTTC.

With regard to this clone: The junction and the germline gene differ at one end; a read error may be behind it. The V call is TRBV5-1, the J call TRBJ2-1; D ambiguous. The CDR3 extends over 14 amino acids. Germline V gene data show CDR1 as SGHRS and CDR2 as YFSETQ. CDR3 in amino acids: CVSSLAGSYNEQFF. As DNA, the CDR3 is TGCGTCAGCAGCTTAGCAGGTTCCTACAATGAGCAGTTCTTC.

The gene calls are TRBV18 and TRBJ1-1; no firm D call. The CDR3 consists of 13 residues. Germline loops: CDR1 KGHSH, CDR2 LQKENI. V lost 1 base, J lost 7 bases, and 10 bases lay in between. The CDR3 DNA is TGTGCCAGCTCACCACTTCACCAGGTTGAAGCTTTCTTT. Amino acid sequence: CASSPLHQVEAFF.

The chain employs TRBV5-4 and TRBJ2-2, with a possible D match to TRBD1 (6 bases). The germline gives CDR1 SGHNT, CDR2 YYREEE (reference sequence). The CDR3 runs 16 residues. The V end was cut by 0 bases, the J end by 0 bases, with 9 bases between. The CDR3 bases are TGTGCCAGCAGCTTGGGTCCAGGGGCGAACACCGGGGAGCTGTTTTTT. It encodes CASSLGPGANTGELFF. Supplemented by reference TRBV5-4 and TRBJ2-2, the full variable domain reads ETGVTQSPTHLIKTRGQQVTLRCSSQSGHNTVSWYQQALGQGPQFIFQYYREEENGRGNFPPRFSGLQFPNYSSELNVNALELDDSALYLCASSLGPGANTGELFFGEGSRLTVL.

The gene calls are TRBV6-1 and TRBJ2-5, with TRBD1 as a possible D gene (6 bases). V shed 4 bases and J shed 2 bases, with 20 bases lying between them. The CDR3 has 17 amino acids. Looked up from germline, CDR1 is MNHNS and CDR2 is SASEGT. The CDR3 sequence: CASSGTGTWIAQETQYF. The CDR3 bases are TGTGCCAGCAGTGGAACAGGGACCTGGATAGCTCAAGAGACCCAGTACTTC.

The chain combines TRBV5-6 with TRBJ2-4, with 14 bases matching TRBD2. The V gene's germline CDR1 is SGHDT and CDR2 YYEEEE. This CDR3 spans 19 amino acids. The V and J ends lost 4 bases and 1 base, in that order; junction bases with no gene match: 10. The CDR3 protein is CASSDRLAGGPKAKNIQYF. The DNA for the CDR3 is TGTGCCAGCAGCGATAGACTAGCGGGAGGGCCGAAGGCCAAAAACATTCAGTACTTC.

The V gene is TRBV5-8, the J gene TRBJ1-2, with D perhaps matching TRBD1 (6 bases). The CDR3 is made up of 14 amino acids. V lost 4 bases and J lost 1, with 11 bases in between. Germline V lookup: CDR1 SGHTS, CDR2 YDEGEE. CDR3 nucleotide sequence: TGTGCCAGCAGCCATACAGGGCTTAACTATGGCTACACCTTC. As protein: CASSHTGLNYGYTF.

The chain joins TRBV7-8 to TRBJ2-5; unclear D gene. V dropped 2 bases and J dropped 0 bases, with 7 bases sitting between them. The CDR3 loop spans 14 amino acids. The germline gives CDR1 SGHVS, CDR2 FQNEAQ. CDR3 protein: CASSLRSYQETQYF. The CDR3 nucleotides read TGTGCCAGCAGCTTACGGTCGTACCAAGAGACCCAGTACTTC.

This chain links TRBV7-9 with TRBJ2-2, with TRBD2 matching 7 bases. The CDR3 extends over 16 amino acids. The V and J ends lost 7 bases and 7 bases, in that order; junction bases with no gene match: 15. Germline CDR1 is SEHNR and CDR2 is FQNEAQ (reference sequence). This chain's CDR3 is CASTGWRERRGGELFF. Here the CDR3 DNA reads TGTGCCAGCACCGGCTGGCGGGAGAGGAGGGGCGGGGAGCTGTTTTTT.

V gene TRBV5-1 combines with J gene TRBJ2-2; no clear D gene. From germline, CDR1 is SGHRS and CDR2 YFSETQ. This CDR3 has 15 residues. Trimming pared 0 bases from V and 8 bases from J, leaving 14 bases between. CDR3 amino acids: CASSLGLAEQGELFF. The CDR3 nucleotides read TGCGCCAGCAGCTTGGGGCTCGCGGAGCAGGGGGAGCTGTTTTTT.

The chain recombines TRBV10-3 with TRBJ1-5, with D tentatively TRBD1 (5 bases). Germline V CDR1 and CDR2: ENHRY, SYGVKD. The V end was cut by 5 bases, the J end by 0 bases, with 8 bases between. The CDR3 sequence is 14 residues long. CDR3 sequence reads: CAISTGASNQPQHF. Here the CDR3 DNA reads TGTGCCATCAGTACAGGAGCTAGCAATCAGCCCCAGCATTTT.

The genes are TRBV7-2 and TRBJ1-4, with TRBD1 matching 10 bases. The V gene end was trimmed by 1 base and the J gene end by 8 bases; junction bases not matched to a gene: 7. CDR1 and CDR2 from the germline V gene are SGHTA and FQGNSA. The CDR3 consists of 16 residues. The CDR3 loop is CASSLGPGTGVEKLFF. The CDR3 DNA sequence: TGTGCCAGCAGCTTAGGGCCGGGGACAGGGGTCGAAAAACTGTTTTTT.

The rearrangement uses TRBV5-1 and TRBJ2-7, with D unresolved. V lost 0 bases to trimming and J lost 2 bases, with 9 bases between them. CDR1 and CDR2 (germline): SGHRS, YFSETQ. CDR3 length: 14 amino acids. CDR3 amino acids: CASSLETHPYEQYF. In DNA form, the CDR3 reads TGCGCCAGCAGCTTGGAGACACACCCCTACGAGCAGTACTTC.

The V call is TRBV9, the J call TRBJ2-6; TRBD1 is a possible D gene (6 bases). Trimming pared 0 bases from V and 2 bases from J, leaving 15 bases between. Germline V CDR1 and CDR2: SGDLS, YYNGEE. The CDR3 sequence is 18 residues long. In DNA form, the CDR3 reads TGTGCCAGCAGCGTAGAGGGGGTTAGTATACCTGGGGCCAACGTCCTGACTTTC. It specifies CASSVEGVSIPGANVLTF.